Listed below are T cell receptor beta chains from one sample, sequenced in a study of identical twins. One entry per CDR3 protein results from TCRdb running MiXCR on the 5' RACE reads. The sample yields about 550,000 distinct CDR3 sequences, about 20% seen once. The same sample was also studied in work on yellow fever vaccine responses in identical twins.

The sequenced material came from CD4+ T cells sorted from blood. Every receptor here comes from a woman aged 18-29 years in good health. Each CDR3 is given with its conserved first and last residue. A D gene is named only where the DNA matches it firmly. Clone size is given for some rows only: seen once, a few or many times, or a class if the clone is expanded.

d_call,v_call,j_call,clone_size,cdr3_aa,cdr3_nt
-,TRBV2,TRBJ1-1,many,CASRITGIAFF,TGTGCCAGCAGGATAACAGGGATAGCTTTCTTT
-,TRBV15,TRBJ2-7,-,CATSRDLVQGIYEQYF,TGTGCCACCAGCAGAGATTTAGTTCAGGGTATCTACGAGCAGTACTTC
-,TRBV12-3/TRBV12-4,TRBJ2-5,-,CASSLAGFGLETQYF,TGTGCCAGCAGTTTAGCGGGGTTCGGGTTAGAGACCCAGTACTTC
TRBD2,TRBV19,TRBJ2-1,-,CASSAGTTYNEQFF,TGTGCCAGTAGTGCCGGGACTACCTACAATGAGCAGTTCTTC
-,TRBV12-3/TRBV12-4,TRBJ1-2,few,CASSSPDTGGNYGYTF,TGTGCCAGCAGTTCTCCGGACACTGGGGGAAACTATGGCTACACCTTC
TRBD2,TRBV7-9,TRBJ2-1,-,CASSPTSGRSDEQFF,TGTGCCAGCAGCCCAACTAGCGGGAGGAGCGATGAGCAGTTCTTC
-,TRBV18,TRBJ1-5,few,CASSPGSFQPQHF,TGTGCCAGCTCACCGGGATCTTTTCAGCCCCAGCATTTT
-,TRBV6-5,TRBJ2-3,-,CASSYSGFISSTDTQYF,TGTGCCAGCAGTTACTCGGGTTTCATCTCCAGCACAGATACGCAGTATTTT
-,TRBV7-9,TRBJ2-5,-,CASSPAVHMQETQYF,TGTGCCAGCAGCCCCGCCGTCCACATGCAAGAGACCCAGTACTTC
TRBD2,TRBV27,TRBJ2-5,-,CASSFSSGTSQETQYF,TGTGCCAGCAGTTTTTCTAGCGGGACATCCCAAGAGACCCAGTACTTC
-,TRBV4-1,TRBJ2-3,-,CASSQAGTQADTQYF,TGCGCCAGCAGCCAAGCCGGGACTCAGGCAGATACGCAGTATTTT
TRBD2,TRBV24-1,TRBJ2-1,few,CATSDLTSGSSYNEQFF,TGTGCCACCAGTGATTTGACTAGCGGGAGCTCCTACAATGAGCAGTTCTTC
TRBD2,TRBV5-1,TRBJ2-1,-,CASSLAYAGGPHNEQFF,TGCGCCAGCAGCTTGGCCTACGCGGGAGGGCCCCACAATGAGCAGTTCTTC
-,TRBV19,TRBJ1-4,-,CASSIASGEKLFF,TGTGCCAGTAGTATAGCCTCGGGAGAAAAACTGTTTTTT
-,TRBV20-1,TRBJ2-7,-,CSAKGSGLEQYF,TGCAGTGCGAAGGGGTCCGGACTCGAGCAGTACTTC
TRBD1,TRBV5-5,TRBJ2-1,-,CASSAGQGTYNEQFF,TGTGCCAGCAGCGCAGGACAGGGAACCTACAATGAGCAGTTCTTC
-,TRBV3-1,TRBJ1-2,few,CASSQGDIPNYGYTF,TGTGCCAGCAGCCAAGGGGACATCCCTAACTATGGCTACACCTTC
TRBD1,TRBV6-5,TRBJ2-1,few,CASSYSWAGGNEQFF,TGTGCCAGCAGTTACTCGTGGGCAGGGGGCAATGAGCAGTTCTTC
TRBD1,TRBV12-3/TRBV12-4,TRBJ2-2,-,CASSLGDRAGELFF,TGTGCCAGCAGTTTGGGTGACAGGGCCGGGGAGCTGTTTTTT
-,TRBV10-1,TRBJ2-3,once,CASSESKISTDTQYF,TGCGCCAGCAGTGAGTCAAAAATTAGCACAGATACGCAGTATTTT
-,TRBV5-6,TRBJ2-1,-,CASSLVGPSYNEQFF,TGTGCCAGCAGCTTGGTTGGACCCTCCTACAATGAGCAGTTCTTC
TRBD2,TRBV12-3/TRBV12-4,TRBJ2-1,few,CASSLGRGQFF,TGTGCCAGCAGTTTGGGGAGGGGGCAGTTCTTC
-,TRBV20-1,TRBJ1-2,few,CSAPFGQNYGYTF,TGCAGTGCTCCGTTCGGGCAGAACTATGGCTACACCTTC
TRBD2,TRBV28,TRBJ2-1,few,CASSLPSGRVNEQFF,TGTGCCAGCAGTTTGCCTAGCGGGAGGGTTAATGAGCAGTTCTTC
-,TRBV4-1,TRBJ1-5,few,CASSQIGGQPQHF,TGCGCCAGCAGCCAAATTGGGGGTCAGCCCCAGCATTTT
-,TRBV12-3/TRBV12-4,TRBJ1-2,few,CASSLFPGDGYTF,TGTGCCAGCAGTTTATTCCCCGGCGATGGCTACACCTTC
-,TRBV12-3/TRBV12-4,TRBJ1-4,few,CASSPLGRRANEKLFF,TGTGCCAGCAGCCCCCTGGGACGGCGGGCTAATGAAAAACTGTTTTTT
TRBD1,TRBV7-3,TRBJ1-1,-,CASSLTGQAMNTEAFF,TGTGCCAGCAGCTTAACGGGACAGGCCATGAACACTGAAGCTTTCTTT